These 20 T cell receptor beta chains originate from one sample sequenced in a study of tissue T cells after allogeneic stem cell transplantation. Specified time point: mouse harvest day 7 after allogeneic transplant. Mouse grafts combined 10^7 T-cell-depleted bone marrow cells with 10^6 splenic CD5+ T cells. Some clones are missing from TCRdb's copy, which holds only in-frame ones; the method was immunoSEQ multiplex PCR. The sample consists of roughly 9,500 clones, approximately 47% of them appearing once. Sequenced input: gut tissue. Source of these receptors: a female BALB/c mouse given C57BL/6 T cells with graft-versus-host disease after an allogeneic hematopoietic cell transplant.

Comments on this clone: Any gene name here is a mouse gene name. The read ends 1 residue shy of where the CDR3 ends; the end is completed using the germline J gene. The V call is TRBV26, the J call TRBJ1-3; D remains unclear. CDR1 and CDR2 from the germline V gene are KGHPV and FQNQEV (reference sequence). The length of the CDR3 is 15 residues. V dropped 0 bases and J dropped 0 bases, with 6 bases sitting between them. The sequenced part of the CDR3 DNA is TGTGCCAGCAGTCTGTCGGGAGCTTCTGGAAATACGCTCTAT. It encodes CASSLSGASGNTLY. The CDR3 in its entirety is CASSLSGASGNTLYF.

Worth noting for this clone: The listed genes are named as in mouse. The CDR3 goes on 1 residue after the read ends, and that part is filled in from the germline J gene. The chain uses TRBV14 and TRBJ2-5; D gene uncertain. This CDR3 is built from 12 residues. Between the trimmed V and J ends, which lost 5 bases and 5 bases, there was a span of 9 bases. Germline lookup yields CDR1 SGHDT and CDR2 FRDEAV. CDR3 region: CASSPNVDTQYF. The DNA read from the CDR3 is TGTGCCAGCAGCCCGAATGTAGACACCCAGTAC. Filled out from reference TRBV14 and TRBJ2-5, the complete variable domain reads EAGVTQSPRYAVLQEGQAVSFWCDPISGHDTLYWYQQPRDQGPQLLVYFRDEAVIDNSQLPSDRFSAVRPKGTNSTLKIQSAKQGDTATYLCASSPNVDTQYFGPGTRLLVL.

This clone was counted between two and nine times. Mouse gene names apply. The CDR3 end is not reached by the read, which stops 1 residue before it; the germline J gene fills it in. V and J are TRBV26 and TRBJ2-7, with 13 bases aligning to TRBD2. V was clipped by 4 bases and J by 6 bases; unmatched bases: 6. Germline loops: CDR1 KGHPV, CDR2 FQNQEV (reference sequence). CDR3 length equals 15 residues. CDR3 protein: CASSPDWGGGVEQYF. The CDR3 DNA, read in part, is TGTGCCAGCAGTCCGGACTGGGGGGGCGGGGTTGAACAGTAC.

Of note for this clone: The gene symbols are mouse symbols. The observed sequence ends 1 residue before the CDR3 terminus, with the missing tail filled in from the germline J gene. The gene calls are TRBV23 and TRBJ2-7; TRBD1 was called by the table and not checked on the DNA. This CDR3 has 15 amino acids. Per germline, CDR1 KGHTA and CDR2 FQNQQP. CDR3 DNA (partial): TGCTCCAGCAGTCACCGCGGGACAGTCTCCTATGAACAGTAC. Residues: CSSSHRGTVSYEQY. The whole CDR3 reads CSSSHRGTVSYEQYF.

In the case of this clone: Any gene name here is a mouse gene name. Read data end 1 residue before the CDR3 end; the end is taken from the germline J gene. V is TRBV5 and J is TRBJ2-4; 10 positions agree with TRBD2. Looked up from germline, CDR1 is LGHNA and CDR2 is YNLKQL (reference sequence). This CDR3 has 14 amino acids. The V and J ends lost 4 bases and 4 bases, in that order; junction bases with no gene match: 2. The part of the CDR3 DNA that was read is TGTGCCAGCAGCCCTGACTGGGGGGAAAACACCTTGTAC. It yields the protein CASSPDWGENTLY. The full-length CDR3 reads as CASSPDWGENTLYF.

Details on this clone: The listed genes are named as in mouse. The CDR3 is cut off 1 residue early in the read; its end comes from the germline J gene. This chain uses TRBV12-1 with TRBJ2-4, with TRBD2 matching over 7 bases. V was clipped by 0 bases and J by 7 bases; unmatched bases: 3. The CDR3 covers 13 residues. Germline V gene data show CDR1 as SGHSN and CDR2 as HYEKVE. Partial CDR3 DNA: TGTGCCAGCTCTCTCGTGGGGGGACACACCTTGTAC. This gives the protein CASSLVGGHTLY. The CDR3 reads in full as CASSLVGGHTLYF.

About this clone: Gene labels here are mouse ones. The read ends 1 residue early relative to the CDR3; the germline J gene fills the gap. The chain employs TRBV13-2 and TRBJ1-4, with D maybe TRBD1 (6 bases). The CDR3 has 14 amino acids. The V and J ends lost 2 bases and 2 bases respectively, with 7 bases between them. From germline, CDR1 is NNHNN and CDR2 SYGAGS (reference sequence). The CDR3 bases that were read are TGTGCCAGCGGTGAAGGGGGATCCAACGAAAGATTATTT. As protein: CASGEGGSNERLF. Given in full, the CDR3 is CASGEGGSNERLFF.

A few counts support this clone. The gene names given are mouse names. Read data end 1 residue before the CDR3 end; the end is taken from the germline J gene. The chain combines TRBV23 with TRBJ1-4; the table's D call of TRBD1 was not tested on the DNA. CDR3 length: 14 residues. Germline V gene data show CDR1 as KGHTA and CDR2 as FQNQQP. The DNA read from the CDR3 is TGCTCCAGCAGTCAAGACAGTTCCAACGAAAGATTATTT. Translation gives CSSSQDSSNERLF. The whole CDR3 is CSSSQDSSNERLFF.

In its sample, this clone was seen a few times. The gene names here belong to mouse. From the germline J gene comes the end of the CDR3, since the read stops 1 residue before it. This chain links TRBV23 with TRBJ2-5; TRBD2 reflects the table's D call only, with no check against the DNA. This CDR3 region has 16 residues. Germline CDR1 is KGHTA and CDR2 is FQNQQP. The CDR3 reads CSSSPWTGFNQDTQYF. CDR3 bases read: TGCTCCAGCAGTCCGTGGACTGGATTTAACCAAGACACCCAGTAC.

Note on this clone: Gene names are the mouse ones. CDR3 sequence: CASTPGQQDTQYF. The DNA read from the CDR3 is TGTGCCAGCACCCCGGGACAACAAGACACCCAGTAC. This chain uses TRBV19 with TRBJ2-5, with D possibly TRBD1 on 6 matching bases. The CDR3 goes on 1 residue after the read ends, and that part is filled in from the germline J gene. The CDR3 runs to 13 residues. CDR1 and CDR2 from the germline V gene are FNHDT and SITEND (reference sequence). Trimming cost V 6 bases and J 3 bases, with 11 bases left between them.

To note about this clone: The germline and genes are mouse ones. The CDR3 end is not reached by the read, which stops 1 residue before it; the germline J gene fills it in. This chain joins TRBV26 and TRBJ2-4, with 7 bases fitting TRBD1. Germline V gene sequence: CDR1 KGHPV, CDR2 FQNQEV (reference sequence). Germline trimming cut 5 bases from V and 5 bases from J; bases unmatched to any gene: 1. The CDR3 totals 12 residues. CDR3 DNA, as far as it was read: TGTGCCAGCAGTTGGGACAGAAACACCTTGTAC. Translating it yields CASSWDRNTLY. The CDR3 reads in full as CASSWDRNTLYF.

A remark on this clone: Gene names are mouse gene names. The CDR3 goes on 1 residue after the read ends, and that part is filled in from the germline J gene. The chain couples TRBV3 to TRBJ2-3; TRBD1 matches 11 bases. This CDR3 contains 13 residues. CDR1 SNHLY and CDR2 FYNGKV come from the germline V gene (reference sequence). V dropped 4 bases and J dropped 8; count of bases not matched to a gene: 2. Partial CDR3 DNA: TGTGCCAGCAGCTGGGGGACAGGGGGAACGCTGTAT. It codes for CASSWGTGGTLY. The CDR3 as a whole reads CASSWGTGGTLYF.

As for this clone: The junction does not match germline at one end; this may be a read error. The listed genes are named as in mouse. The missing CDR3 end, 1 residue past where the read stops, is filled in from the germline J gene. This sequence joins TRBV13-1 and TRBJ2-7; 7 nucleotides agree with TRBD2. This CDR3 is built from 13 residues. CDR1 and CDR2 from the germline V gene are NSHNY and SYGAGN. The CDR3 reads CAGSEDWAYEQYF. The covered CDR3 bases are TGTGCCGGCAGCGAAGACTGGGCTTATGAACAGTAC.

This clone was counted a few times. Any gene name here is a mouse gene name. Read sequence stops 1 residue before the CDR3 end, and the germline J gene provides the missing end. V gene TRBV13-1 combines with J gene TRBJ2-3; TRBD2 aligns across 10 bases. V shed 0 bases, J shed 0 bases, and the junction held 1 base outside the gene matches. The CDR3 spans 16 residues. Per germline, CDR1 NSHNY and CDR2 SYGAGN. CDR3 DNA (partial): TGTGCCAGCAGTGATGACTGGGGGGGTAGTGCAGAAACGCTGTAT. This codes for CASSDDWGGSAETLY. The full CDR3 sequence reads CASSDDWGGSAETLYF.

This clone was picked up a small number of times. All gene names here are mouse names. The missing CDR3 end, 1 residue past where the read stops, is filled in from the germline J gene. The rearrangement uses TRBV19 and TRBJ1-2, with 7 bases aligning to TRBD1. This CDR3 comprises 14 residues. Unmatched junction bases numbered 5, after V lost 6 bases and J lost 0 bases. The germline V gene has CDR1 FNHDT and CDR2 SITEND (reference sequence). CDR3 DNA, as far as it was read: TGTGCCAGCACCCTCGGGACAGCAAACTCCGACTACACC. Amino acids: CASTLGTANSDYT. The entire CDR3 is CASTLGTANSDYTF.

This clone occurred a few times. These gene names are mouse names. The read terminates 1 residue before the CDR3 end, so the remaining end is supplied by the germline J gene. The V gene is TRBV26, the J gene TRBJ2-2; tentatively, D is TRBD1 (5 bases). This CDR3 contains 15 residues. Germline-derived CDR1 and CDR2 are KGHPV and FQNQEV (reference sequence). Trimming left V 3 bases short and J 0 bases short, with 8 bases between. The covered CDR3 bases are TGTGCCAGCAGTCTAGAAGGGGCAAACACCGGGCAGCTCTAC. Protein sequence: CASSLEGANTGQLY. In full, the CDR3 reads CASSLEGANTGQLYF.

Of note for this clone: Gene labels here are mouse ones. The covered CDR3 bases are TGTGCCAGCAGTTTACAGGGAGGCTATGCTGAGCAGTTC. Residues: CASSLQGGYAEQF. The entire CDR3 is CASSLQGGYAEQFF. V usage is TRBV15 and J usage is TRBJ2-1; tentative D call: TRBD1 (5 bases). The CDR3 extends 1 residue past the end of the read, so its final part is completed from the germline J gene. Germline CDR1 and CDR2: SGHND and FRSKSL. This CDR3 is 14 amino acids long. Trimming took off 2 bases at V and 3 bases at J, with 8 bases between the two ends.

With regard to this clone: The germline and genes are mouse ones. The CDR3 end falls 1 residue outside the read, so it is completed with the germline J gene. The V and J genes are TRBV4 and TRBJ2-1, with 9 bases lining up with TRBD2. CDR1 LGHDT and CDR2 YNNKQL come from the germline V gene (reference sequence). CDR3 size: 14 residues. The V and J ends lost 4 bases and 7 bases, in that order; junction bases with no gene match: 5. CDR3 loop: CASSFTGGRAEQFF. The sequenced part of the CDR3 DNA is TGTGCCAGCAGCTTTACTGGGGGGCGAGCTGAGCAGTTC.

This clone was picked up a small number of times. Gene names and germline match the mouse. The read terminates 1 residue ahead of where the CDR3 ends, so the germline J gene completes it. This chain uses TRBV16 with TRBJ2-2; D is unresolved. Germline V gene lookup returns CDR1 SGHSA and CDR2 FRNQAP. The CDR3 has 12 residues. The V and J ends lost 8 bases and 1 base respectively, with 5 bases between them. The CDR3 loop reads CASGINTGQLYF. Partial CDR3 DNA: TGTGCAAGCGGGATAAACACCGGGCAGCTCTAC. Combining the CDR3 with reference TRBV16 and TRBJ2-2 gives the whole variable domain NAGVIQTPRHKVTGKGQEATLWCEPISGHSAVFWYRQTIVQGLEFLTYFRNQAPIDDSGMPKERFSAQMPNQSHSTLKIQSTQPQDSAVYLCASGINTGQLYFGEGSKLTVL.

This clone has a single count. Gene names are the mouse ones. The CDR3 reads CAWSLAGGFQDTQYF. Incomplete CDR3 DNA: TGTGCCTGGAGTCTCGCTGGGGGGTTCCAAGACACCCAGTAC. The chain uses TRBV31 and TRBJ2-5; 8 bases are a match to TRBD2. The CDR3 goes on 1 residue after the read ends, and that part is filled in from the germline J gene. Germline trimming cut 0 bases from V and 2 bases from J; bases unmatched to any gene: 4. The CDR3 runs 15 residues. Germline CDR1 and CDR2: GKSSPN and SITVG.